Shown below are 31 T cell receptor beta chains from a single sample sequenced in a study of blood T cells in healthy people across ages. Sample-barcoded 5' priming and a J-beta primer mix drove a second PCR of roughly 6 to 12 cycles. TCRdb independently ran MiXCR on the 5' RACE reads; one entry per CDR3 protein. The sample includes about 800,000 distinct CDR3 sequences, roughly 50% seen only once; the top ten take over 20%. The sequenced sample was blood. These receptors were obtained from a man aged 25-45 years in good health.

The chain joins TRBV28 to TRBJ1-2, with D unresolved. Trimming took off 3 bases at V and 5 bases at J, with 13 bases between the two ends. From germline, CDR1 is MDHEN and CDR2 SYDVKM. This CDR3 spans 14 amino acids. The CDR3 DNA reads TGTGCCAGCAGTTTTACGCAGGCGAGATATGGCTACACCTTC. It translates to CASSFTQARYGYTF.

V is TRBV7-2 and J is TRBJ2-5; 9 bases are shared with TRBD2. In germline, CDR1 is SGHTA, CDR2 FQGNSA. The CDR3 is made up of 17 amino acids. V shed 1 base and J 5 bases; nucleotides not matched to a gene: 11. The CDR3 DNA reads as TGTGCCAGCAGCTTAGAGTTCAGACTTGCGGGGGGGGAGACCCAGTACTTC. Translated, it gives CASSLEFRLAGGETQYF.

This chain uses TRBV29-1 with TRBJ1-5, with a weak D call TRBD1 (5 bases). CDR3 length equals 13 residues. V lost 8 bases to trimming and J lost 5 bases, with 16 bases between them. Germline CDR1 SQVTM, CDR2 ANQGSEA. CDR3 loop: CSCAEGLDQPQHF. The CDR3 DNA reads TGCAGCTGCGCAGAGGGGTTGGATCAGCCCCAGCATTTT. Full variable domain (rest looked up from reference TRBV29-1 and TRBJ1-5): SAVISQKPSRDICQRGTSLTIQCQVDSQVTMMFWYRQQPGQSLTLIATANQGSEATYESGFVIDKFPISRPNLTFSTLTVSNMSPEDSSIYLCSCAEGLDQPQHFGDGTRLSIL.

The gene calls are TRBV5-1 and TRBJ1-2, with D possibly matching TRBD1 (5 bases). Trimming stripped 4 bases from V and 2 bases from J, with 12 bases between. The CDR3 is 14 residues long. Germline V gives CDR1 SGHRS, CDR2 YFSETQ. The CDR3 nucleotides read TGCGCCAGCAGCCTGTGGGGGGAGAACTATGGCTACACCTTC. This sequence encodes CASSLWGENYGYTF.

V usage is TRBV20-1 and J usage is TRBJ2-5; possibly TRBD1 or TRBD2 for D (5 bases each). Trimming took off 3 bases at V and 10 bases at J, with 18 bases between the two ends. Germline V gene sequence: CDR1 DFQATT, CDR2 SNEGSKA (reference sequence). CDR3 length: 13 residues. The CDR3 DNA reads as TGCAGTGCTAGCGGGACGGCCCCAAGTGACCAGTACTTC. This codes for CSASGTAPSDQYF.

The chain combines TRBV10-3 with TRBJ2-1; tentative D call: TRBD2 (6 bases). The V gene's germline CDR1 is ENHRY and CDR2 SYGVKD. Trimming stripped 6 bases from V and 8 bases from J, with 20 bases between. CDR3 length: 15 amino acids. CDR3 DNA: TGTGCCATCAGCCAAATAGCGGCTGAGGGCTATGAGCAGTTCTTC. Translated: CAISQIAAEGYEQFF.

With respect to this clonotype: Lacking the conserved final phenylalanine or tryptophan, this CDR3 likely reflects a read error. The rearrangement joins TRBV7-9 to TRBJ2-1; TRBD2 is a possible D gene (5 bases). Germline-derived CDR1 and CDR2 are SEHNR and FQNEAQ (reference sequence). The CDR3 is 19 residues long. Between the trimmed V and J ends, which lost 2 bases and 3 bases, there was a span of 23 bases. CDR3 DNA: TGTGCCAGCAGCTTAATATCCCCCCCGGCAGGTCGGGGCTACAATGAGCAGTTCCTC. Translating it yields CASSLISPPAGRGYNEQFL.

The gene calls are TRBV12-3 or TRBV12-4 and TRBJ2-3, with D possibly TRBD2 on 6 matching bases. With 5 bases removed from V and 5 bases from J, the gap between germline ends came to 11 bases. The CDR3 covers 13 residues. The CDR3 spells CASSKRVGDTQYF. Here the CDR3 DNA reads TGTGCCAGCAGTAAGCGGGTTGGAGATACGCAGTATTTT.

This clonotype was counted a few times. V gene TRBV3-1 combines with J gene TRBJ2-1, with unresolved D. The CDR3 runs to 16 residues. Trimming stripped 1 base from V and 3 bases from J, with 13 bases between. Germline CDR1 is LGHDT and CDR2 is YNNKEL (reference sequence). CDR3 in DNA: TGTGCCAGCAGCCAAGTAGGGATCCCCCGCTACAATGAGCAGTTCTTC. Its protein is CASSQVGIPRYNEQFF.

Turning to this clonotype: One end of the junction is discordant with germline, which a read error may explain. The chain carries TRBV2 and TRBJ2-4; possible D gene TRBD2, 6 bases. With the DNA end fitting TRBJ2-7 better, the J assignment may be wrong. Germline V gene data show CDR1 as SNHLY and CDR2 as FYNNEI. The CDR3 extends over 15 amino acids. This CDR3 is CASNELGGEYYEQYF. The CDR3 DNA sequence: TGTGCCAGCAATGAACTGGGCGGGGAGTACTACGAGCAGTACTTC.

The chain uses TRBV4-2 and TRBJ2-1; no reliable D call. Trimming took off 4 bases at V and 6 bases at J, with 10 bases between the two ends. The CDR3 totals 13 residues. Germline values: CDR1 LGHNA, CDR2 YNFKEQ. The CDR3 sequence is CASSPLQRNEQFF. CDR3 in DNA: TGTGCCAGCAGCCCTCTTCAGCGCAATGAGCAGTTCTTC.

The V gene is TRBV20-1, the J gene TRBJ2-5, with D possibly TRBD2 on 5 matching bases. This CDR3 contains 15 residues. The V end lost 6 bases, the J end lost 4 bases, and 21 bases lay between the germline ends. Germline assignment: CDR1 DFQATT and CDR2 SNEGSKA (reference sequence). The CDR3 coding sequence is TGCAGTGCCATCGACCGGGGTAACGACCCAGAGACCCAGTACTTC. Its protein product is CSAIDRGNDPETQYF.

In this sample, this clonotype turned up a few times. This chain links TRBV7-2 with TRBJ1-5; D is perhaps TRBD1 (6 bases). Looked up from germline, CDR1 is SGHTA and CDR2 is FQGNSA. Trimming shortened V by 1 base and J by 4 bases, and 11 bases separated the two germline ends. The CDR3 spans 15 residues. CDR3 protein: CASSLVQGSNQPQHF. The DNA for the CDR3 is TGTGCCAGCAGCTTAGTACAGGGCAGTAATCAGCCCCAGCATTTT.

The rearrangement joins TRBV3-1 to TRBJ1-2; 7 positions agree with TRBD1. Germline V gene data show CDR1 as LGHDT and CDR2 as YNNKEL (reference sequence). V trimming: 4 bases; J trimming: 6 bases; junction bases outside the gene matches: 8. The CDR3 spans 14 residues. The CDR3, as DNA: TGTGCCAGCAGCCCCCCAAGCAGGGGGAATGGCTACACCTTC. Translating gives CASSPPSRGNGYTF.

The count of this clonotype is one. The chain carries TRBV5-1 and TRBJ2-7; 8 nucleotides align to TRBD2. V trimming: 2 bases; J trimming: 4 bases; junction bases outside the gene matches: 5. Germline values: CDR1 SGHRS, CDR2 YFSETQ. The CDR3 runs to 14 residues. CDR3 sequence: CASSLSGGEYEQYF. In nucleotides, the CDR3 is TGCGCCAGCAGCTTAAGCGGGGGCGAATACGAGCAGTACTTC.

This clonotype appeared a few times. The chain joins TRBV7-2 to TRBJ2-2; 8 nucleotides agree with TRBD1. The germline CDR1 and CDR2 sequences are SGHTA and FQGNSA. The CDR3 is 15 amino acids. V shed 3 bases, J shed 5 bases, and the junction held 5 bases outside the gene matches. CDR3 in DNA: TGTGCCAGCAGCTTCAAAAGGACAGGGACCGGGGAGCTGTTTTTT. Translated: CASSFKRTGTGELFF.

This chain joins TRBV12-3 or TRBV12-4 and TRBJ2-7; tentative D call: TRBD2 (5 bases). The CDR3 is 14 amino acids. The V gene lost 1 base and the J gene lost 2 bases, with 9 bases spanning the gap. The CDR3 region is CASSLGRQTYEQYF. CDR3 bases: TGTGCCAGCAGTTTAGGGAGGCAGACCTACGAGCAGTACTTC.

The V gene is TRBV7-2, the J gene TRBJ2-1; TRBD2 is a possible D gene (6 bases). The J call may be in error: the DNA end matches TRBJ2-7 better. The CDR3 totals 15 residues. The germline V gene encodes CDR1 SGHTA and CDR2 FQGNSA. CDR3 loop: CASKSRRGSTYEQYF. CDR3 DNA: TGTGCCAGCAAGTCAAGGAGGGGAAGCACCTACGAGCAGTACTTC.

This clonotype appeared many times. The gene calls are TRBV3-1 and TRBJ2-1, with 9 nucleotides matching TRBD2. This CDR3 is 16 amino acids long. Germline V gene sequence: CDR1 LGHDT, CDR2 YNNKEL (reference sequence). V lost 5 bases and J lost 5; bases outside the gene matches: 10. The CDR3 DNA is TGTGCCAGCAGCTTCCTTGGGCGGGGGGGGGACAATGAGCAGTTCTTC. Residues: CASSFLGRGGDNEQFF.

This chain links TRBV29-1 with TRBJ1-1; 11 bases are a match to TRBD1. J lost 5 bases, V lost 7 bases, and 6 bases had no gene match. Germline V gene sequence: CDR1 SQVTM, CDR2 ANQGSEA. The CDR3 extends over 13 amino acids. The CDR3 spells CSARTGGETEAFF. The DNA for the CDR3 is TGCAGCGCCAGGACAGGGGGCGAAACTGAAGCTTTCTTT.

The table lists this clonotype with a few counts. CDR3 bases: TGTGCCATCAGTGAGCCCGACATAGCGGGGGATTGGTACGAGCAGTACTTC. Translation: CAISEPDIAGDWYEQYF. The gene calls are TRBV10-3 and TRBJ2-7, with 9 bases lining up with TRBD2. The CDR3 runs to 17 residues. CDR1 and CDR2 from the germline V gene are ENHRY and SYGVKD. The V and J ends lost 2 bases and 4 bases, in that order; junction bases with no gene match: 12.

The chain couples TRBV9 to TRBJ2-1; the match to TRBD2 covers 7 bases. CDR1 and CDR2 from the germline V gene are SGDLS and YYNGEE. CDR3 size: 15 residues. V shed 3 bases, J shed 0 bases, and the junction held 3 bases outside the gene matches. The CDR3 region has the DNA TGTGCCAGCAGCGAGCGGGAAACCTCCTACAATGAGCAGTTCTTC. It specifies CASSERETSYNEQFF. Drawing the rest from reference TRBV9 and TRBJ2-1, the complete variable domain is DSGVTQTPKHLITATGQRVTLRCSPRSGDLSVYWYQQSLDQGLQFLIQYYNGEERAKGNILERFSAQQFPDLHSELNLSSLELGDSALYFCASSERETSYNEQFFGPGTRLTVL.

The chain recombines TRBV7-9 with TRBJ2-1, with no clear D. V lost 5 bases to trimming and J lost 2 bases, with 10 bases between them. The CDR3 is 14 amino acids. Germline V gene data show CDR1 as SEHNR and CDR2 as FQNEAQ (reference sequence). CDR3 DNA sequence: TGTGCCAGCAGCAACACCGAACCCTACAATGAGCAGTTCTTC. Amino acids: CASSNTEPYNEQFF.

The CDR3 bases are TGCGCCAGCAGCGTGGGCAGCTCTTTCAACGTCCTGACTTTC. Protein sequence: CASSVGSSFNVLTF. This chain connects TRBV5-1 to TRBJ2-6; D ambiguous. This CDR3 is built from 14 residues. Trimming removed 4 bases at V and 9 bases at J, with 14 bases between. CDR1 and CDR2 (germline): SGHRS, YFSETQ.

This clonotype was seen only a few times. This chain joins TRBV30 and TRBJ2-7; D gene uncertain. This CDR3 has 13 amino acids. Germline loops: CDR1 GTSNPN, CDR2 SVGIG (reference sequence). V was pared by 0 bases and J by 6 bases, with 12 bases between. This chain's CDR3 is CAWSVDAMGEQYF. CDR3 nucleotides: TGTGCCTGGAGTGTAGACGCTATGGGCGAGCAGTACTTC.

In this sample, this clonotype turned up a few times. The chain's CDR3 is CSARGGADRGPHNEQFF. CDR3 bases: TGCAGTGCTAGGGGGGGAGCTGACAGGGGTCCCCACAATGAGCAGTTCTTC. The genes are TRBV20-1 and TRBJ2-1; TRBD1 matches at 8 bases. Germline assignment: CDR1 DFQATT and CDR2 SNEGSKA (reference sequence). V dropped 3 bases and J dropped 5; count of bases not matched to a gene: 15. This CDR3 comprises 17 residues.

The chain combines TRBV15 with TRBJ1-6; no definite D call. The CDR3 totals 15 residues. V shed 1 base and J shed 5 bases, with 9 bases lying between them. Germline CDR1 is LNHNV and CDR2 is YYDKDF (reference sequence). The CDR3 reads CATSRGVGDNSPLHF. The CDR3 nucleotides read TGTGCCACCAGCAGAGGGGTTGGGGATAATTCACCCCTCCACTTT.

This clonotype came up a few times. CDR3 in DNA: TGTGCCAGCAGCCAGTCGGGCACTGAAGCTTTCTTT. It yields the protein CASSQSGTEAFF. The rearrangement joins TRBV4-2 to TRBJ1-1, with D unclear. This CDR3 contains 12 residues. Trimming removed 3 bases at V and 4 bases at J, with 6 bases between. Germline V gives CDR1 LGHNA, CDR2 YNFKEQ.

The chain couples TRBV28 to TRBJ2-5; D is undetermined. V lost 6 bases to trimming and J lost 3 bases, with 14 bases between them. There are 14 residues in the CDR3. Germline V CDR1 and CDR2: MDHEN, SYDVKM. CDR3 sequence: CASSDMSLKETQYF. Written as DNA, the CDR3 is TGTGCCAGCAGCGATATGAGCCTCAAAGAGACCCAGTACTTC.

The chain has TRBV29-1 and TRBJ2-2, with D perhaps being TRBD1 or TRBD2 (5 bases each). This CDR3 has 12 residues. The V end was cut by 7 bases, the J end by 9 bases, with 15 bases between. Germline V gives CDR1 SQVTM, CDR2 ANQGSEA. The CDR3 protein is CSARGEGRELFF. The DNA for the CDR3 is TGCAGCGCCCGGGGAGAGGGACGGGAGCTGTTTTTT.

This clonotype was recorded once. The chain joins TRBV6-4 to TRBJ2-1; 9 nucleotides match TRBD1. The ends lost 4 bases at V and 14 bases at J; junction bases unmatched: 15. CDR1 is MRHNA and CDR2 is SNTAGT in the germline V gene. There are 15 residues in the CDR3. DNA of the CDR3: TGTGCCAGCAGTGTGGGGACAGGGCCGGAGGGTTCGAAGTTCTTC. Protein sequence: CASSVGTGPEGSKFF.